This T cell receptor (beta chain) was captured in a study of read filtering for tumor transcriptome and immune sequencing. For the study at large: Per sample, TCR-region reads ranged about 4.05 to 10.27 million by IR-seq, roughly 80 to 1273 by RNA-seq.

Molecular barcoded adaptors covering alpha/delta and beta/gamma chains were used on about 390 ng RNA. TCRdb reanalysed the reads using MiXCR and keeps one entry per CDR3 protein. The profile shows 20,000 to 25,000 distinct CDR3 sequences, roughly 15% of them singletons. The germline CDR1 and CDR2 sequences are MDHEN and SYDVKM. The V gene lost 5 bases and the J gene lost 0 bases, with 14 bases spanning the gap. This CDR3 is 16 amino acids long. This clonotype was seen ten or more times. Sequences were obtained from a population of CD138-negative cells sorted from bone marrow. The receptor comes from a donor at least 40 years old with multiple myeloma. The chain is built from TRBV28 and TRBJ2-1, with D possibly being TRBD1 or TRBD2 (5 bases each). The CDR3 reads CASSEPGRLSYNEQFF. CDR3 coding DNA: TGTGCCAGCAGTGAACCGGGACGCCTCTCCTACAATGAGCAGTTCTTC. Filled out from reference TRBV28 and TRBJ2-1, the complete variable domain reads DVKVTQSSRYLVKRTGEKVFLECVQDMDHENMFWYRQDPGLGLRLIYFSYDVKMKEKGDIPEGYSVSREKKERFSLILESASTNQTSMYLCASSEPGRLSYNEQFFGPGTRLTVL.